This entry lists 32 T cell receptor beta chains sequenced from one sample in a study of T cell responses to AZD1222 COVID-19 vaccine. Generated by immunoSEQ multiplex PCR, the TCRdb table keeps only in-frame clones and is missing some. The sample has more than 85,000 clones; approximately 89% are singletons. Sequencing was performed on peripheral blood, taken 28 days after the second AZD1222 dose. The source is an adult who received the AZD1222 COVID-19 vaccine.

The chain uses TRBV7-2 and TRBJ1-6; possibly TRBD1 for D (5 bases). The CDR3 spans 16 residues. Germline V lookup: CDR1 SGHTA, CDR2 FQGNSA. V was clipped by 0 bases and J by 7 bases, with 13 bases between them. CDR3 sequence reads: CASSLAPPGGNSPLHF. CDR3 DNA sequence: TGTGCCAGCAGCTTAGCTCCCCCGGGGGGGAATTCACCCCTCCACTTT. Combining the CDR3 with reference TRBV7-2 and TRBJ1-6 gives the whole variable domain GAGVSQSPSNKVTEKGKDVELRCDPISGHTALYWYRQSLGQGLEFLIYFQGNSAPDKSGLPSDRFSAERTGGSVSTLTIQRTQQEDSAVYLCASSLAPPGGNSPLHFGNGTRLTVT.

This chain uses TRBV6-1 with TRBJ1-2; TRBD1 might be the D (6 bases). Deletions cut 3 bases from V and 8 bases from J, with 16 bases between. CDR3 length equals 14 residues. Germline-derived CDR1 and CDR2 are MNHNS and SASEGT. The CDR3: CASSDFGRGRGYTF. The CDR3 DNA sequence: TGTGCCAGCAGTGATTTCGGCAGGGGCCGAGGCTACACCTTC.

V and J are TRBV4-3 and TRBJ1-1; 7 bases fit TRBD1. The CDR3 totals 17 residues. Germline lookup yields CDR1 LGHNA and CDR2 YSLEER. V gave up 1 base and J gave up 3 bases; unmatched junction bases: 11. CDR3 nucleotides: TGCGCCAGCAGCCAAGGTCAGACAGGGAAACAGTACACTGAAGCTTTCTTT. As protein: CASSQGQTGKQYTEAFF.

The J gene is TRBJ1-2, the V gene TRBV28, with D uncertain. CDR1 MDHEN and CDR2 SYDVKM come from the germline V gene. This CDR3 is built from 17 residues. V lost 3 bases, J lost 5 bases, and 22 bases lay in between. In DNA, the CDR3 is TGTGCCAGCAGTTTCTACTCGCAGGCAGAATCCCCTTATGGCTACACCTTC. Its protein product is CASSFYSQAESPYGYTF.

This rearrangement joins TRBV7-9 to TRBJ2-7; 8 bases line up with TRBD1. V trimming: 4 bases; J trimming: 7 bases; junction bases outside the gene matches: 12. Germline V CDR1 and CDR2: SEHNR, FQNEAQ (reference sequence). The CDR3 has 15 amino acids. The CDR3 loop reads CASSSSRDRLREQYF. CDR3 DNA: TGTGCCAGCAGCTCTAGCCGGGACAGGTTGAGAGAGCAGTACTTC.

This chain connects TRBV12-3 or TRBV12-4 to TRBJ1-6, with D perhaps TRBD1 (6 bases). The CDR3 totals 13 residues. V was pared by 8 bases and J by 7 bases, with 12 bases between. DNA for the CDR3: TGTGCCAGCGCGGGGGCTAACAATTCACCCCTCCACTTT. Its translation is CASAGANNSPLHF.

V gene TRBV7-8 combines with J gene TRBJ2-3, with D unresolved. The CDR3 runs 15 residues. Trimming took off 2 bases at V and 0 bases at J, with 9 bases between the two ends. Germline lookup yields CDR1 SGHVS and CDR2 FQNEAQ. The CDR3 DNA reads TGTGCCAGCAGCTTACTGGGATCTAGCACAGATACGCAGTATTTT. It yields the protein CASSLLGSSTDTQYF.

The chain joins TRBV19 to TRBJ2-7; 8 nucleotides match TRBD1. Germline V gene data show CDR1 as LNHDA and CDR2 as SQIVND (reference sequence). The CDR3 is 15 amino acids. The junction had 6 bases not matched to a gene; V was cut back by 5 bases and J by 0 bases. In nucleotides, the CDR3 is TGTGCCAGTAGTCCTGGGACAGGAAGCTCCTACGAGCAGTACTTC. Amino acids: CASSPGTGSSYEQYF. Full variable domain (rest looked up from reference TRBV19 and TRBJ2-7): DGGITQSPKYLFRKEGQNVTLSCEQNLNHDAMYWYRQDPGQGLRLIYYSQIVNDFQKGDIAEGYSVSREKKESFPLTVTSAQKNPTAFYLCASSPGTGSSYEQYFGPGTRLTVT.

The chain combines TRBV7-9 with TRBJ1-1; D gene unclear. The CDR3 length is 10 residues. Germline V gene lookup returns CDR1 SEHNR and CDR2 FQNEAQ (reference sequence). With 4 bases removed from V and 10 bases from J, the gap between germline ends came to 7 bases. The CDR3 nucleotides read TGTGCCAGCAGCTCTGGGTTAGCTTTCTTT. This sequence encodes CASSSGLAFF.

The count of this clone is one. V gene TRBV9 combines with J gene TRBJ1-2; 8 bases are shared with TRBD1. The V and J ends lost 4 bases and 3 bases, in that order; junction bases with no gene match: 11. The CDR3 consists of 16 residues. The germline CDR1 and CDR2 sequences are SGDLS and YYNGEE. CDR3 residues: CASSPTNRGDDYGYTF. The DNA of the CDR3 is TGTGCCAGCAGCCCAACCAACAGGGGGGACGACTATGGCTACACCTTC.

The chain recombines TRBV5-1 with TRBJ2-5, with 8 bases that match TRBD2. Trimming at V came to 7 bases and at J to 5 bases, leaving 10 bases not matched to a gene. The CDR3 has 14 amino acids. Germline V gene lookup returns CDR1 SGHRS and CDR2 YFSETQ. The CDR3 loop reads CASLAGWGEETQYF. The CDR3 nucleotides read TGCGCCAGCTTAGCGGGATGGGGAGAGGAGACCCAGTACTTC. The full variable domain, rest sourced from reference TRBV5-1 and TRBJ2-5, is KAGVTQTPRYLIKTRGQQVTLSCSPISGHRSVSWYQQTPGQGLQFLFEYFSETQRNKGNFPGRFSGRQFSNSRSEMNVSTLELGDSALYLCASLAGWGEETQYFGPGTRLLVL.

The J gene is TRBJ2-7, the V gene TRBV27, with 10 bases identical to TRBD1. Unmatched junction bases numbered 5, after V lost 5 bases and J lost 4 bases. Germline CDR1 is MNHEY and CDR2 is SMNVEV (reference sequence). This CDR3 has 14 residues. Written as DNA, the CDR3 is TGTGCCAGCAGTCCCGGGGACAGGGGTTACGAGCAGTACTTC. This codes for CASSPGDRGYEQYF.

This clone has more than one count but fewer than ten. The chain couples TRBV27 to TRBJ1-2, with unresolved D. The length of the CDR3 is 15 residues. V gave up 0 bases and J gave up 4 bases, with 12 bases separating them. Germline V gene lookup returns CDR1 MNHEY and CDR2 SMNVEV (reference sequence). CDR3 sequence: CASSLSQWSSYGYTF. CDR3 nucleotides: TGTGCCAGCAGTTTATCTCAGTGGTCCTCCTATGGCTACACCTTC.

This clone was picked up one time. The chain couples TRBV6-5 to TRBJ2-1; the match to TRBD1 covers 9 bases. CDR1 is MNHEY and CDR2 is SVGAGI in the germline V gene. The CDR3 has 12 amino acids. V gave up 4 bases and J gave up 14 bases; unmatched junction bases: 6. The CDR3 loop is CASSFRTGVKFF. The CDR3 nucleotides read TGTGCCAGCAGTTTTCGGACAGGGGTGAAGTTCTTC.

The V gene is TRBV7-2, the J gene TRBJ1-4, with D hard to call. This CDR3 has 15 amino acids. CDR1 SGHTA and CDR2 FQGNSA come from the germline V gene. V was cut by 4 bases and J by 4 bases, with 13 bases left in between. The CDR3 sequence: CASSSEPAINEKLFF. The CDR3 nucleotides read TGTGCCAGCAGCTCAGAGCCAGCTATTAATGAAAAACTGTTTTTT.

As DNA, the CDR3 is TGTGCCAGCTGGGGGACCTCGGCAAATGAAAAACTGTTTTTT. This encodes CASWGTSANEKLFF. The chain joins TRBV2 to TRBJ1-4, with D maybe TRBD1 (5 bases). Germline V gene lookup returns CDR1 SNHLY and CDR2 FYNNEI. The V end was cut by 8 bases, the J end by 5 bases, with 15 bases between. This CDR3 is 14 amino acids long.

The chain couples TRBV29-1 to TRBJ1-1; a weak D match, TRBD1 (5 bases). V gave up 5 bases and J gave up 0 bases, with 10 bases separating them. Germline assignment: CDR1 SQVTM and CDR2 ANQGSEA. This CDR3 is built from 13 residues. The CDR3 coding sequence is TGCAGCGTTTCGGCAGGGATGAACACTGAAGCTTTCTTT. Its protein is CSVSAGMNTEAFF.

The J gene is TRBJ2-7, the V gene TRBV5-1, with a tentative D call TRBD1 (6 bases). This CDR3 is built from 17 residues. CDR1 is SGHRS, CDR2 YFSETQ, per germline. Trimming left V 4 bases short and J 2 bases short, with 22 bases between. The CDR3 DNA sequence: TGCGCCAGCAGCCCTTTGGGACGCAGGGGCAGTACCTACGAGCAGTACTTC. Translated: CASSPLGRRGSTYEQYF.

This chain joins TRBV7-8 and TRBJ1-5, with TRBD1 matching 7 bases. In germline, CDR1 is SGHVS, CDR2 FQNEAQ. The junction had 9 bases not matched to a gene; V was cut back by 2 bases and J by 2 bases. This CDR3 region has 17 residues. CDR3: CASSLSLGQDGNQPQHF. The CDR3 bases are TGTGCCAGCAGCTTATCGCTCGGACAGGATGGCAATCAGCCCCAGCATTTT.

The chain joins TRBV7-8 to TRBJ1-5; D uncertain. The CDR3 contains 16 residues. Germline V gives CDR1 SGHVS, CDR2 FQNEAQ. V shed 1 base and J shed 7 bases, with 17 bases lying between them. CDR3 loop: CASSLDPRDSRQPQHF. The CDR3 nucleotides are TGTGCCAGCAGCTTAGATCCCCGGGATTCGAGGCAGCCCCAGCATTTT.

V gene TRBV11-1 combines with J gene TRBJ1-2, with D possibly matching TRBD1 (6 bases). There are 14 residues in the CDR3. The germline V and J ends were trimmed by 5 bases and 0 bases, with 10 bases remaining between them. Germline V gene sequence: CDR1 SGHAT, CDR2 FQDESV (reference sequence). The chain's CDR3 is CASSPGQSNYGYTF. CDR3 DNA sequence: TGTGCCAGCAGCCCCGGACAGTCTAACTATGGCTACACCTTC.

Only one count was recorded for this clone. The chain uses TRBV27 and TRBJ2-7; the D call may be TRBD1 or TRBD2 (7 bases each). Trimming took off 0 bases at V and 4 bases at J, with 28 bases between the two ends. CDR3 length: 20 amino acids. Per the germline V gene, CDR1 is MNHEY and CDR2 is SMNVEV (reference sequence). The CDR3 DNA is TGTGCCAGCAGTTTATCGATACCAATAGGGGAGGGGGCTCGTGGATACGAGCAGTACTTC. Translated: CASSLSIPIGEGARGYEQYF.

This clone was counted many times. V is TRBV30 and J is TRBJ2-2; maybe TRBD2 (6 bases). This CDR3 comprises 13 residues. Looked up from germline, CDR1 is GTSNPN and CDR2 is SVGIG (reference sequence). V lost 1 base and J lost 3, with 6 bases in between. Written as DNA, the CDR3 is TGTGCCTGGAGTGCTAGCGACACCGGGGAGCTGTTTTTT. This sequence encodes CAWSASDTGELFF.

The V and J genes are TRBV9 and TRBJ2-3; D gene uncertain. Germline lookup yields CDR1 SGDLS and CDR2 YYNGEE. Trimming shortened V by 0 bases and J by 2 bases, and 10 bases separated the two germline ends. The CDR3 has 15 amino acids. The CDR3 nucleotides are TGTGCCAGCAGCGTAGATGTCTACCCCACAGATACGCAGTATTTT. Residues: CASSVDVYPTDTQYF.

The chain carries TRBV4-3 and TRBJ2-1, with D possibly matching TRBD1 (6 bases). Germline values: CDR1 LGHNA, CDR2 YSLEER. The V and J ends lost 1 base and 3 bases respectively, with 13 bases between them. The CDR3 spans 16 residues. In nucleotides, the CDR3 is TGCGCCAGCAGCCAAGGGTTGGACAGTATCTACAATGAGCAGTTCTTC. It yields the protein CASSQGLDSIYNEQFF.

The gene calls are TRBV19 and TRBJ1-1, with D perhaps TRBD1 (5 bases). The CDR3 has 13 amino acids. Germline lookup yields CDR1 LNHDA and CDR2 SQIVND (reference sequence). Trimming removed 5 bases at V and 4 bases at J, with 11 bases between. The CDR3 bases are TGTGCCAGTAGTGACAGAACGTTCACTGAAGCTTTCTTT. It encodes CASSDRTFTEAFF.

CDR3 region: CASSLLLAGGIGEQYF. Written as DNA, the CDR3 is TGTGCCAGCAGCCTCCTTTTAGCGGGAGGTATCGGCGAGCAGTACTTC. The chain joins TRBV3-1 (or the pseudogene TRBV3-2) to TRBJ2-7; 10 bases fit TRBD2. Germline CDR1 reads LGHDT; CDR2 reads YNNKEL (reference sequence). The CDR3 loop spans 16 amino acids. The ends lost 4 bases at V and 6 bases at J; junction bases unmatched: 12.

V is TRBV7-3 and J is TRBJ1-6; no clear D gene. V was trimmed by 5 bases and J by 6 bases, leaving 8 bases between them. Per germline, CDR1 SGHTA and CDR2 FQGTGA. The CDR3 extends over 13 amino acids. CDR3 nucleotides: TGTGCCAGCAGCCAAGGGTTTAATTCACCCCTCCACTTT. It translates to CASSQGFNSPLHF.

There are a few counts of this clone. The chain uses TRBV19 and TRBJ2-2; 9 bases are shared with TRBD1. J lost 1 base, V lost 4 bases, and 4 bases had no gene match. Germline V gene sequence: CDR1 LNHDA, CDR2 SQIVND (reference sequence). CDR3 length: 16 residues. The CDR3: CASSTPGQGNTGELFF. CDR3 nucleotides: TGTGCCAGTAGTACTCCGGGACAGGGGAACACCGGGGAGCTGTTTTTT.

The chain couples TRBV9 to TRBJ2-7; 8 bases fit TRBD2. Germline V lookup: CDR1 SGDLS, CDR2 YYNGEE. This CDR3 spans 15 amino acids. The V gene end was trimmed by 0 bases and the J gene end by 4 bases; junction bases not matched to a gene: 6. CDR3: CASSVVAGGLYEQYF. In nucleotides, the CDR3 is TGTGCCAGCAGCGTAGTGGCGGGGGGCCTTTACGAGCAGTACTTC.

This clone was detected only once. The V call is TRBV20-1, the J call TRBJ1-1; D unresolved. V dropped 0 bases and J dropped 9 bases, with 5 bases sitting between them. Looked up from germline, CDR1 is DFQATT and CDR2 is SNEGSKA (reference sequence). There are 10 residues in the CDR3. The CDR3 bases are TGCAGTGCTAGAGATATCAAAGCTTTCTTT. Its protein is CSARDIKAFF.

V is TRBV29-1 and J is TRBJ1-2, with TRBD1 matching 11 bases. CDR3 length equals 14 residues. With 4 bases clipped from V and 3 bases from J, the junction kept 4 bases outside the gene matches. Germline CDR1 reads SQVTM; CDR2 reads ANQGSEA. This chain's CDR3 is CSVGTGGTDYGYTF. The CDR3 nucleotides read TGCAGCGTTGGGACAGGGGGCACGGACTATGGCTACACCTTC. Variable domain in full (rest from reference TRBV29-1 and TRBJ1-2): SAVISQKPSRDICQRGTSLTIQCQVDSQVTMMFWYRQQPGQSLTLIATANQGSEATYESGFVIDKFPISRPNLTFSTLTVSNMSPEDSSIYLCSVGTGGTDYGYTFGSGTRLTVV.